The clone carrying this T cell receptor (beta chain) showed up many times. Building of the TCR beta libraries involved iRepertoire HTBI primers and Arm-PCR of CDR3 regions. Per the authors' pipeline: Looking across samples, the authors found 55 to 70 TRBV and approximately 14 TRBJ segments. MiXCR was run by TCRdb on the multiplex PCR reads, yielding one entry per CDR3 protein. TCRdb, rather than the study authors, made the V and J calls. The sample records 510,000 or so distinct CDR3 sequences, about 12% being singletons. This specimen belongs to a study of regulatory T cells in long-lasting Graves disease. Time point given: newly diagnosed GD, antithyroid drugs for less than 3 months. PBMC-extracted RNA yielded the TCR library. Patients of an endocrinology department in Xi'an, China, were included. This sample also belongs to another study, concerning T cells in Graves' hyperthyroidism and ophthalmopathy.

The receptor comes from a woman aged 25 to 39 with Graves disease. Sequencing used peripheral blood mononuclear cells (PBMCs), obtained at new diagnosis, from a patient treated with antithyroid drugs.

The CDR3, as DNA: TGTGCCTGGAGTCAGGGGCAGGGTGGAGATACGCAGTATTTT. The encoded protein is CAWSQGQGGDTQYF. V and J are TRBV30 and TRBJ2-3; TRBD1 is a possible D gene (6 bases). The CDR3 runs to 14 residues. Per germline, CDR1 GTSNPN and CDR2 SVGIG (reference sequence). V was shortened by 2 bases and J by 5 bases, with 14 bases between the two germline ends.